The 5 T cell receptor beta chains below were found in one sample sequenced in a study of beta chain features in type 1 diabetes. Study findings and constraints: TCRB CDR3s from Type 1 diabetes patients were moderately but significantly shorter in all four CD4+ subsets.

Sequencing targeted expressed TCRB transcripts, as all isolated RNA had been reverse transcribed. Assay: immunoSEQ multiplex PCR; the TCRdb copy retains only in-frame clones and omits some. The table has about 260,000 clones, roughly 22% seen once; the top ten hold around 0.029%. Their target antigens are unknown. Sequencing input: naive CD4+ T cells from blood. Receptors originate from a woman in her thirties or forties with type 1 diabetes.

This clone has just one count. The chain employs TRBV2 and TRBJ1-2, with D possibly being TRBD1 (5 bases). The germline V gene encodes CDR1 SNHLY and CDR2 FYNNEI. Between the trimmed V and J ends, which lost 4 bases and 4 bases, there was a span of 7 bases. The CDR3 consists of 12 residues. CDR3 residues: CASSGTTYGYTF. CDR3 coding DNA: TGTGCCAGCAGTGGGACAACCTATGGCTACACCTTC.

The DNA of the CDR3 is TGTGCCTGGAGAAGGACAGGGGTAGAGACCCAGTACTTC. Protein product: CAWRRTGVETQYF. The chain links TRBV30 to TRBJ2-5, with 9 bases matching TRBD1. CDR3 length equals 13 residues. V shed 3 bases and J 4 bases; nucleotides not matched to a gene: 3. Per germline, CDR1 GTSNPN and CDR2 SVGIG (reference sequence).

CDR3 in DNA: TGCGCCAGCAGCCCCCGGACAGCAACAAAACTGTTTTTT. Translation: CASSPRTATKLFF. The chain combines TRBV4-3 with TRBJ1-4, with D tentatively TRBD1 (6 bases). With 4 bases removed from V and 10 bases from J, the gap between germline ends came to 13 bases. The CDR3 length is 13 residues. Germline V gives CDR1 LGHNA, CDR2 YSLEER.

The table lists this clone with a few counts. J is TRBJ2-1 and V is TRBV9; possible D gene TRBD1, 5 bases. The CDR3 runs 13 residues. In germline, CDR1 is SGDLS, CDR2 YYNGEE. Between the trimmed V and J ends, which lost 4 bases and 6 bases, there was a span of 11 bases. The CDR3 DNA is TGTGCCAGCAGCTTGACAGTGGTCAATGAGCAGTTCTTC. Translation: CASSLTVVNEQFF.

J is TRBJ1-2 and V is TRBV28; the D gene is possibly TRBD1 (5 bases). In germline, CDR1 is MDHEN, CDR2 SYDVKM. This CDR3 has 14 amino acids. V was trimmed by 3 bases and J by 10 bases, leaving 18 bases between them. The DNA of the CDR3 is TGTGCCAGCAGTTTTGTGCAGGGTCTGAGTGACTACACCTTC. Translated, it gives CASSFVQGLSDYTF.